The 10 T cell receptor beta chains below were found in one sample sequenced in a study of regulatory T cells in long-lasting Graves disease. Stated time point: newly diagnosed GD, antithyroid drugs for less than 3 months. Generation of the TCR library employed RNA extracted from PBMCs. Combining iRepertoire HTBI primers with Arm-PCR of CDR3 regions, the authors built TCR beta libraries. TCRdb re-analysed the multiplex PCR reads in MiXCR, keeping a single row per CDR3 protein. The table shows some 500,000 distinct CDR3 sequences, with 13% occurring only once. The same sample was also studied in work on T cells in Graves' hyperthyroidism and ophthalmopathy.

The sequencing here drew on peripheral blood mononuclear cells (PBMCs), taken at new diagnosis, from a patient treated with antithyroid drugs. The receptors come from a man aged 30-40 years with Graves disease.

The chain couples TRBV5-5 to TRBJ2-2, with a possible D match to TRBD1 (6 bases). The V end was cut by 0 bases, the J end by 6 bases, with 18 bases between. The germline gives CDR1 SGHKS, CDR2 YYEKEE (reference sequence). The CDR3 sequence is 17 residues long. CDR3 protein: CASSLDPTGSRAGELFF. The CDR3 region has the DNA TGTGCCAGCAGCTTGGATCCAACAGGGAGTAGAGCCGGGGAGCTGTTTTTT. The variable domain in full, with the rest retrieved from reference TRBV5-5 and TRBJ2-2, is DAGVTQSPTHLIKTRGQQVTLRCSPISGHKSVSWYQQVLGQGPQFIFQYYEKEERGRGNFPDRFSARQFPNYSSELNVNALLLGDSALYLCASSLDPTGSRAGELFFGEGSRLTVL.

This clonotype was counted many times. V is TRBV3-1 and J is TRBJ1-1; perhaps TRBD1 as D (6 bases). Germline V lookup: CDR1 LGHDT, CDR2 YNNKEL (reference sequence). This CDR3 has 14 residues. Trimming stripped 2 bases from V and 4 bases from J, with 11 bases between. Written as DNA, the CDR3 is TGTGCCAGCAGCCAACGGGGGCCCGGCACTGAAGCTTTCTTT. Translated, it gives CASSQRGPGTEAFF.

This clonotype has at least ten counts. V is TRBV6-4 and J is TRBJ1-1; D is possibly TRBD1 (5 bases). V gave up 6 bases and J gave up 3 bases, with 14 bases separating them. Looked up from germline, CDR1 is MRHNA and CDR2 is SNTAGT. There are 14 residues in the CDR3. Here the CDR3 reads CASRDRQPDTEAFF. The CDR3 DNA sequence: TGTGCCAGCAGGGACCGACAGCCCGACACTGAAGCTTTCTTT.

This clonotype has more than one count but fewer than ten. The CDR3 coding sequence is TGCGCCAGCAGCCAAGAAGGGGGGACAGCAAACCTTTATGGCTACACCTTC. Amino acids: CASSQEGGTANLYGYTF. The chain employs TRBV4-1 and TRBJ1-2; 7 bases map to TRBD1. Per germline, CDR1 MGHRA and CDR2 YSYEKL. There are 17 residues in the CDR3. V dropped 0 bases and J dropped 5; count of bases not matched to a gene: 12.

There are many counts of this clonotype. The J gene is TRBJ1-5, the V gene TRBV9; D gene unclear. Germline V CDR1 and CDR2: SGDLS, YYNGEE. Trimming took off 2 bases at V and 0 bases at J, with 6 bases between the two ends. There are 14 residues in the CDR3. CDR3 bases: TGTGCCAGCAGCGTGTCCACTAGCAATCAGCCCCAGCATTTT. Its protein product is CASSVSTSNQPQHF.

This clonotype was seen many times. CDR3 region: CASGPSGYNEQFF. Written as DNA, the CDR3 is TGTGCCAGCGGCCCTAGCGGTTACAATGAGCAGTTCTTC. The chain is built from TRBV27 and TRBJ2-1; 7 bases agree with TRBD2. This CDR3 comprises 13 residues. Germline loops: CDR1 MNHEY, CDR2 SMNVEV (reference sequence). The junction had 5 bases not matched to a gene; V was cut back by 8 bases and J by 4 bases.

This chain joins TRBV7-3 and TRBJ2-3; the match to TRBD2 covers 10 bases. CDR1 and CDR2 from the germline V gene are SGHTA and FQGTGA. CDR3 size: 16 residues. The trim removed 5 bases at V and 4 bases at J, leaving 9 bases unmatched. This CDR3 is CASSGASGSFADTQYF. DNA of the CDR3: TGTGCCAGCAGCGGGGCTAGCGGGAGTTTCGCAGATACGCAGTATTTT.

This clonotype was detected only a few times. The chain joins TRBV18 to TRBJ1-1; no reliable D call. Trimming left V 0 bases short and J 0 bases short, with 8 bases between. The length of the CDR3 is 15 residues. Germline CDR1 KGHSH, CDR2 LQKENI. The CDR3 sequence is CASSPPNGMNTEAFF. CDR3 in DNA: TGTGCCAGCTCACCACCTAACGGGATGAACACTGAAGCTTTCTTT.

This clonotype appeared many times. The chain has TRBV20-1 and TRBJ2-3; D could derive from TRBD1 or TRBD2 (6 bases each). In germline, CDR1 is DFQATT, CDR2 SNEGSKA (reference sequence). This CDR3 contains 14 residues. V dropped 2 bases and J dropped 6 bases, with 15 bases sitting between them. The CDR3 loop reads CSARRGAVGDTQYF. The CDR3 coding sequence is TGCAGTGCTAGAAGGGGGGCGGTAGGGGATACGCAGTATTTT.

This clonotype has at least ten counts. The gene calls are TRBV20-1 and TRBJ1-1; no firm D call. V was clipped by 3 bases and J by 1 base, with 9 bases between them. CDR1 and CDR2 (germline): DFQATT, SNEGSKA (reference sequence). This CDR3 region has 13 residues. CDR3 in DNA: TGCAGTGCTAGTACCGGGCGGAACACTGAAGCTTTCTTT. Translating it yields CSASTGRNTEAFF.